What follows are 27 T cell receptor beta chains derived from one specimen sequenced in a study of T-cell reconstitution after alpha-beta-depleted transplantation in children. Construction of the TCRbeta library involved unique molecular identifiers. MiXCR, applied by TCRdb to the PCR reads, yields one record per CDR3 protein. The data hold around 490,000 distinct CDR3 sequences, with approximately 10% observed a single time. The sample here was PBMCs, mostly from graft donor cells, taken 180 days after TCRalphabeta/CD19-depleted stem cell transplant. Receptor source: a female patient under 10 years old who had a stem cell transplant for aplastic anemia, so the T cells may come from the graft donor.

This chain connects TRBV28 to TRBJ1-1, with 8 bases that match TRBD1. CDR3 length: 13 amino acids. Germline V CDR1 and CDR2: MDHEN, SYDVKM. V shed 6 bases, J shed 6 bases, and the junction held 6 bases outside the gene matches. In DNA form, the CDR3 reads TGTGCCAGCAGAGGACAGGGTTTCGCTGAAGCTTTCTTT. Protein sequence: CASRGQGFAEAFF.

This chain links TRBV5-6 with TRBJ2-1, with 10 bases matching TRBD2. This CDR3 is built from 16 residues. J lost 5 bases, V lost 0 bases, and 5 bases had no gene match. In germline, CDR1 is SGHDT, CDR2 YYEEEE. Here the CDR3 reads CASSLGGLADNNEQFF. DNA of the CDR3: TGTGCCAGCAGCTTGGGCGGACTAGCGGATAACAATGAGCAGTTCTTC.

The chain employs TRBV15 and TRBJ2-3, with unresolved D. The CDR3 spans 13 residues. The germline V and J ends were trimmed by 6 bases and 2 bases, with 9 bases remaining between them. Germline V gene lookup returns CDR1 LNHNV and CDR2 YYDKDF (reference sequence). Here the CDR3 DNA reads TGTGCCACCAGTCGGACGCTCACAGATACGCAGTATTTT. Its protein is CATSRTLTDTQYF. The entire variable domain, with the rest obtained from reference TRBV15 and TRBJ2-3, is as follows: DAMVIQNPRYQVTQFGKPVTLSCSQTLNHNVMYWYQQKSSQAPKLLFHYYDKDFNNEADTPDNFQSRRPNTSFCFLDIRSPGLGDTAMYLCATSRTLTDTQYFGPGTRLTVL.

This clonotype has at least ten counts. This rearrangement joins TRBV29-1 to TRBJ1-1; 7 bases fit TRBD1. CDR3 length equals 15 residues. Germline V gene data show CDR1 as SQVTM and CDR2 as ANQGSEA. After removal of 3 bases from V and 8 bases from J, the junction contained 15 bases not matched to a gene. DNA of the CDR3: TGCAGCGTTGAGGGTCCGAGGGGGCAGGGCCCGGAAGCTTTCTTT. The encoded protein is CSVEGPRGQGPEAFF. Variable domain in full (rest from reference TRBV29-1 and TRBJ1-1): SAVISQKPSRDICQRGTSLTIQCQVDSQVTMMFWYRQQPGQSLTLIATANQGSEATYESGFVIDKFPISRPNLTFSTLTVSNMSPEDSSIYLCSVEGPRGQGPEAFFGQGTRLTVV.

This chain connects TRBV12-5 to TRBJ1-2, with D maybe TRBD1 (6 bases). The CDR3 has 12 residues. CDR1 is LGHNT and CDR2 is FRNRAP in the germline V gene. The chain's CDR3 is CAKNGGVSGYTF. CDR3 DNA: TGTGCCAAAAACGGGGGCGTCTCTGGCTACACCTTC. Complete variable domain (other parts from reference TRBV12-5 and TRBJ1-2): DARVTQTPRHKVTEMGQEVTMRCQPILGHNTVFWYRQTMMQGLELLAYFRNRAPLDDSGMPKDRFSAEMPDATLATLKIQPSEPRDSAVYFCAKNGGVSGYTFGSGTRLTVV.

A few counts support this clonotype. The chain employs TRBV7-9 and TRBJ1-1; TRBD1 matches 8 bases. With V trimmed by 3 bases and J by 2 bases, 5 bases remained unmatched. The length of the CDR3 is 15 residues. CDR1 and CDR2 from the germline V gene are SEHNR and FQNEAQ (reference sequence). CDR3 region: CASSFGTGGNTEAFF. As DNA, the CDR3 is TGTGCCAGCAGCTTTGGAACAGGGGGTAACACTGAAGCTTTCTTT.

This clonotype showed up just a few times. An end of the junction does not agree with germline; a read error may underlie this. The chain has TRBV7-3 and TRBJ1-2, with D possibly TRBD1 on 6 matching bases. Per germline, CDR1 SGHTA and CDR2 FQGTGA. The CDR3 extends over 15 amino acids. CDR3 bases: TGTGCCACCAGCTTAAGAGGGGGGCCCAACTATGGCTACACCTTC. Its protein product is CATSLRGGPNYGYTF.

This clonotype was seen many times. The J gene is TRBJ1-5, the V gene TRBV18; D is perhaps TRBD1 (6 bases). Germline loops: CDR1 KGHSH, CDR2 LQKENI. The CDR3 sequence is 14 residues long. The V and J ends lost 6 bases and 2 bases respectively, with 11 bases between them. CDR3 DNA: TGTGCCAGCTCCCAGGGGCACGGCAATCAGCCCCAGCATTTT. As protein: CASSQGHGNQPQHF.

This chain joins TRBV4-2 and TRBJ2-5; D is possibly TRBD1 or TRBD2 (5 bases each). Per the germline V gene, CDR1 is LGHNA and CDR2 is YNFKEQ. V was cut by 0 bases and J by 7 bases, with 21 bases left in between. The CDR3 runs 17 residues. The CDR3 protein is CASSQEGRQGVRGTQYF. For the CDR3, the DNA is TGTGCCAGCAGCCAAGAGGGGCGCCAGGGAGTGCGAGGGACCCAGTACTTC.

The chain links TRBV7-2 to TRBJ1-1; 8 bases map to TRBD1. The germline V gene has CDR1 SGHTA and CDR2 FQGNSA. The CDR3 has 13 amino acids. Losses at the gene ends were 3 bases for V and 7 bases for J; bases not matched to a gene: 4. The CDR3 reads CASSFRGQGEAFF. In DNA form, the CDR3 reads TGTGCCAGCAGCTTCAGGGGGCAGGGTGAAGCTTTCTTT.

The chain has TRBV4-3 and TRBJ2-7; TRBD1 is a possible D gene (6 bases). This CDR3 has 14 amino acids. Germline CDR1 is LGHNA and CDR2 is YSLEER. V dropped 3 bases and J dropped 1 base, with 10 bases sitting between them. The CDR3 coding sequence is TGCGCCAGCAGCCATCGGGACACTTCCTACGAGCAGTACTTC. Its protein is CASSHRDTSYEQYF.

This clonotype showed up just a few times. CDR3 sequence: CASSLEAGWLVYEQYV. DNA for the CDR3: TGTGCCAGCAGCTTGGAAGCGGGTTGGTTGGTCTACGAGCAGTACGTC. The J gene is TRBJ2-7, the V gene TRBV5-8; maybe TRBD2 (6 bases). The CDR3 contains 16 residues. V lost 0 bases and J lost 3, with 16 bases in between. From germline, CDR1 is SGHTS and CDR2 YDEGEE.

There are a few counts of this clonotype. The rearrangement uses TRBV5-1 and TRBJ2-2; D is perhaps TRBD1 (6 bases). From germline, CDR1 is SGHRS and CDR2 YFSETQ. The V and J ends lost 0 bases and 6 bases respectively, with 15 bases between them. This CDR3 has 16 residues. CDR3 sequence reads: CASSLGAGESSGELFF. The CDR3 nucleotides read TGCGCCAGCAGCTTGGGGGCAGGGGAATCATCCGGGGAGCTGTTTTTT.

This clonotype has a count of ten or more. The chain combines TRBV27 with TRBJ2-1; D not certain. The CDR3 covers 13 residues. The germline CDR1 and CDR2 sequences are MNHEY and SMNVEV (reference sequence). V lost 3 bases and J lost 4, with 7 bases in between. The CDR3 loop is CASSFLHYNEQFF. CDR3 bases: TGTGCCAGCAGTTTTCTACATTACAATGAGCAGTTCTTC.

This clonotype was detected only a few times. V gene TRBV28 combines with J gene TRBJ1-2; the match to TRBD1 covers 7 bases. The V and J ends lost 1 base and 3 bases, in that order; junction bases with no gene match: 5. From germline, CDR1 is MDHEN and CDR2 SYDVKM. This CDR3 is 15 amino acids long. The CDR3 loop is CASSLYRDSYYGYTF. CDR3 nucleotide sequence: TGTGCCAGCAGTTTATATCGGGACAGCTACTATGGCTACACCTTC.

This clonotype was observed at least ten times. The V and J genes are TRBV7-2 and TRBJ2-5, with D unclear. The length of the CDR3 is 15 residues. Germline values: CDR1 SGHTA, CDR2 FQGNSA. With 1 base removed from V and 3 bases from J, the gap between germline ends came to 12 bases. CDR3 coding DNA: TGTGCCAGCAGCTTAGTTAGATGGCTAGAAGAGACCCAGTACTTC. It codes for CASSLVRWLEETQYF.

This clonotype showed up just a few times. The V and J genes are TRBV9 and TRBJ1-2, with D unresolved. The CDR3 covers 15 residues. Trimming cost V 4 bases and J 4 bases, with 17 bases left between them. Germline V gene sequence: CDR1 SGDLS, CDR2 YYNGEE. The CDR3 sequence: CASSSHPGTSYGYTF. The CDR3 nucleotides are TGTGCCAGCAGCTCCCACCCAGGCACCTCCTATGGCTACACCTTC.

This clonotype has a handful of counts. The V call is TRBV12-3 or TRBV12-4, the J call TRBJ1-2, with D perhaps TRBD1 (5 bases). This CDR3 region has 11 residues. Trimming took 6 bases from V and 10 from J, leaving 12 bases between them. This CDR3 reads CASSMGPPYTF. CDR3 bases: TGTGCCAGCAGCATGGGACCCCCCTACACCTTC.

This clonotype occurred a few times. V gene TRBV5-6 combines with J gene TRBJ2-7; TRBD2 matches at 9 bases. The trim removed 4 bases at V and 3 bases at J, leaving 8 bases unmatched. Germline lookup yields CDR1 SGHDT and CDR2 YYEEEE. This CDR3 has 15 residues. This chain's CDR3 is CASSDWREGNYEQYV. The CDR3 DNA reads TGTGCCAGCAGCGATTGGCGGGAGGGCAACTACGAGCAGTACGTC.

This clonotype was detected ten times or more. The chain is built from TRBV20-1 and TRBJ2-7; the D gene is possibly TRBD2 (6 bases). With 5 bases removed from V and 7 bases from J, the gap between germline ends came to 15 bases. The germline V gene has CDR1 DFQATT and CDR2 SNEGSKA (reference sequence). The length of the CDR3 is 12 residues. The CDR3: CSAWAARGEQYV. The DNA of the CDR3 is TGCAGTGCTTGGGCGGCCCGGGGGGAGCAGTACGTC.

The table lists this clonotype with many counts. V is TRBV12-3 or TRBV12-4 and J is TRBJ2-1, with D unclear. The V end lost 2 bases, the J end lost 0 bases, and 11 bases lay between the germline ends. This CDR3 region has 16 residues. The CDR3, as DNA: TGTGCCAGCAGTTTACCCCCTCAAGCCTCCTACAATGAGCAGTTCTTC. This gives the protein CASSLPPQASYNEQFF.

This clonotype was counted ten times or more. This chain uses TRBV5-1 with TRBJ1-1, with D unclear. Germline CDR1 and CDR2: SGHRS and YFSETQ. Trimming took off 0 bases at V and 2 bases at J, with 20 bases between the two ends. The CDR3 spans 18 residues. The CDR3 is CASSLARAGLGINTEAFF. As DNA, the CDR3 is TGCGCCAGCAGCTTGGCCCGGGCAGGCCTCGGCATTAACACTGAAGCTTTCTTT. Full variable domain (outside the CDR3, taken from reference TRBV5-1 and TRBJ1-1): KAGVTQTPRYLIKTRGQQVTLSCSPISGHRSVSWYQQTPGQGLQFLFEYFSETQRNKGNFPGRFSGRQFSNSRSEMNVSTLELGDSALYLCASSLARAGLGINTEAFFGQGTRLTVV.

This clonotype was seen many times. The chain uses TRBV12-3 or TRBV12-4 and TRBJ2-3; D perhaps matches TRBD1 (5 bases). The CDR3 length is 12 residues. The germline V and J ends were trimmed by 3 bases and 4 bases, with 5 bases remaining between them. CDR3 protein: CASSFRADTQYF. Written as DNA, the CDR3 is TGTGCCAGCAGTTTCAGGGCAGATACGCAGTATTTT.

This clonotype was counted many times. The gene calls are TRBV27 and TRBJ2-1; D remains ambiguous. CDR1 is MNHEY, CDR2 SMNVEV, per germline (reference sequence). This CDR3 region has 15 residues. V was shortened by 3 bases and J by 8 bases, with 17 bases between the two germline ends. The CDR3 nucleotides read TGTGCCAGCAGTTTGGTCACCGAAACTTGGTATGAGCAGTTCTTC. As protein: CASSLVTETWYEQFF.

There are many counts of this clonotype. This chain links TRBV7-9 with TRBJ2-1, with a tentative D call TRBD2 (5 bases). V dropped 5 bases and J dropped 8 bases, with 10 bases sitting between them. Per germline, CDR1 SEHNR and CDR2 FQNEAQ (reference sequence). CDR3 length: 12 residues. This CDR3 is CASSRLGDEQFF. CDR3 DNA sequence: TGTGCCAGCAGCAGACTCGGGGATGAGCAGTTCTTC.

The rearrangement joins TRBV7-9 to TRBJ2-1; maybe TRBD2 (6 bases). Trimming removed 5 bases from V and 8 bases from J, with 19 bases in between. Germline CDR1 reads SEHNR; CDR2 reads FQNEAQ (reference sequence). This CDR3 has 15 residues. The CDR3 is CASSNSGLTDDEQFF. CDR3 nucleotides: TGTGCCAGCAGCAATTCGGGACTGACCGACGATGAGCAGTTCTTC. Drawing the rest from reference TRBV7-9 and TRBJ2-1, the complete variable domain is DTGVSQNPRHKITKRGQNVTFRCDPISEHNRLYWYRQTLGQGPEFLTYFQNEAQLEKSRLLSDRFSAERPKGSFSTLEIQRTEQGDSAMYLCASSNSGLTDDEQFFGPGTRLTVL.

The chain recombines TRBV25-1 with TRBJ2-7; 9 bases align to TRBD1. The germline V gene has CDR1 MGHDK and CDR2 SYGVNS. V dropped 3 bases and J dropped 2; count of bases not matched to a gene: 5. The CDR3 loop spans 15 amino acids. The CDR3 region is CASSEPGTGPYEQYF. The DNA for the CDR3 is TGTGCCAGCAGTGAGCCCGGGACAGGGCCCTACGAGCAGTACTTC.